This T cell receptor beta chain originates from a study of blood T cell repertoires in COVID-19. Background on the study: Some COVID-19 samples were acute and others convalescent; all came from the United States, Italy and Spain. The analysed material was cDNA or gDNA that came from T cells, B-cell-depleted T cells, or PBMCs.

Authors' processing steps: From reference gene primer amplification, estimates of nucleated cell counts were derived. Clones were read by immunoSEQ multiplex PCR, and TCRdb kept only the in-frame ones, dropping some. That table gives V, J and clone size, and the DNA gave D and trimming. The sample yields roughly 41,000 clones, approximately 85% seen once. Trimming cost V 2 bases and J 2 bases, with 7 bases left between them. The CDR3 length is 14 residues. Germline V gene sequence: CDR1 SNHLY, CDR2 FYNNEI. The chain employs TRBV2 and TRBJ1-5; D gene ambiguous. The clonotype comes from a human donor in a cohort sampled during active COVID-19. The donor label of this sample is uncertain. The sequencing input was peripheral blood. The DNA of the CDR3 is TGTGCCAGCAGTGAAAACGGGGGCAATCAGCCCCAGCATTTT. It codes for CASSENGGNQPQHF.